Below are 4 T cell receptor beta chains sequenced from a single sample in a study of blood T cell repertoires in COVID-19. This table comes from immunoSEQ multiplex PCR, and its TCRdb copy is limited to in-frame clones, with some not included. The repertoire holds about 170,000 clones, with around four fifths as singletons. Sequenced input: peripheral blood. The origin of the receptors is a woman in her sixties or seventies with COVID-19, enrolled during active disease.

J is TRBJ2-5 and V is TRBV5-4; no definite D call. This CDR3 contains 13 residues. From germline, CDR1 is SGHNT and CDR2 YYREEE (reference sequence). Between the trimmed V and J ends, which lost 3 bases and 4 bases, there was a span of 10 bases. CDR3 coding DNA: TGTGCCAGCAGCTCACTAAGTGGAGAGACCCAGTACTTC. Amino acid sequence: CASSSLSGETQYF.

The chain joins TRBV12-5 to TRBJ1-5, with 7 nucleotides matching TRBD1. The CDR3 consists of 19 residues. Looked up from germline, CDR1 is LGHNT and CDR2 is FRNRAP. With 0 bases clipped from V and 1 base from J, the junction kept 12 bases outside the gene matches. DNA of the CDR3: TGTGCTAGTGGTTTGGTGCAAAGGGGGCTCATAACGAGCAATCAGCCCCAGCATTTT. This encodes CASGLVQRGLITSNQPQHF. The full variable domain, completed using reference TRBV12-5 and TRBJ1-5, is DARVTQTPRHKVTEMGQEVTMRCQPILGHNTVFWYRQTMMQGLELLAYFRNRAPLDDSGMPKDRFSAEMPDATLATLKIQPSEPRDSAVYFCASGLVQRGLITSNQPQHFGDGTRLSIL.

J is TRBJ1-5 and V is TRBV20-1; no clear D. The CDR3 contains 11 residues. Between the trimmed V and J ends, which lost 6 bases and 6 bases, there was a span of 9 bases. Germline-derived CDR1 and CDR2 are DFQATT and SNEGSKA (reference sequence). The CDR3: CSAQVGQPQHF. DNA for the CDR3: TGCAGTGCCCAAGTCGGTCAGCCCCAGCATTTT.

The rearrangement links TRBV28 to TRBJ1-2; perhaps TRBD1 as D (6 bases). The CDR3 consists of 14 residues. The V and J ends lost 2 bases and 8 bases respectively, with 15 bases between them. From germline, CDR1 is MDHEN and CDR2 SYDVKM. The CDR3 DNA follows: TGTGCCAGCAGTTTAACGTGGGGGCAGGGAGGCTACACCTTC. The encoded protein is CASSLTWGQGGYTF.